The clone carrying this TCR beta chain was detected ten times or more. These data are taken from a study of neurological immune-mediated disorders. Germline V gene data show CDR1 as SNHLY and CDR2 as FYNNEI. V lost 7 bases to trimming and J lost 10 bases, with 17 bases between them. The CDR3 covers 13 residues. TCRdb recomputed calls from the 5' RACE reads with MiXCR, one row per CDR3 protein. The sample records some 66,000 distinct CDR3 sequences, roughly 4.5% being singletons. V and J are TRBV2 and TRBJ1-5, with D perhaps matching TRBD1 (6 bases). The clonotype originates from a young man with multiple sclerosis. Sequenced material: PBMCs. CDR3 coding DNA: TGTGCCAGCAAGGCCAGGGGCGGGGAACCCCAGCATTTT. Translating it yields CASKARGGEPQHF. The complete variable domain, with remaining parts taken from reference TRBV2 and TRBJ1-5, reads EPEVTQTPSHQVTQMGQEVILRCVPISNHLYFYWYRQILGQKVEFLVSFYNNEISEKSEIFDDQFSVERPDGSNFTLKIRSTKLEDSAMYFCASKARGGEPQHFGDGTRLSIL.